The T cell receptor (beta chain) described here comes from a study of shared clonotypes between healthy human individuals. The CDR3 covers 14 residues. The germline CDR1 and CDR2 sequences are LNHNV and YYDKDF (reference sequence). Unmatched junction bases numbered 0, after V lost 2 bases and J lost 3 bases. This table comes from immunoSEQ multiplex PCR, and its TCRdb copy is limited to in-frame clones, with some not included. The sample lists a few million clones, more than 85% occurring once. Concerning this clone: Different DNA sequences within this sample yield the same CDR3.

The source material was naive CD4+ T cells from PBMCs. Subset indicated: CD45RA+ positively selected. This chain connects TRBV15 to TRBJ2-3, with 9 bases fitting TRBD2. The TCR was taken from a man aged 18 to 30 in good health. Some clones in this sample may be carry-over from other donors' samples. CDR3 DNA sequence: TGTGCCACCAGCAGACTAGCGGGAACAGATACGCAGTATTTT. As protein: CATSRLAGTDTQYF.